This T cell receptor beta chain stems from a study of blood T cells in healthy people across ages (dated by TCRdb to about 2015). In terms of the full investigation: In model experiments, roughly one uniquely barcoded TCR beta cDNA molecule per two T cells was captured by template switching. Age-related changes in TCR beta repertoire diversity were measured in the study by deep sequencing normalized with unique cDNA molecular identifiers. Donors were grouped into four age groups: young (average 16 years), middle-aged (over 35), aged (around 56) and long-lived (approximately 78). Donors of different ages were randomly distributed across sequencing lanes to avoid experimental bias. Using the same blood draw, the study looked at two additional independent replicas of 1 million unique cDNA reads for two donors, one aged 18 to 29 and the other aged 80 or older. Here is what the overall study found, with its caveats: A strong correlation was found between observed TCR beta diversity and the percentage of naive T cells measured by flow cytometry. Bulk unsorted PBMC profiling prevented conclusive comparison of naive and antigen-experienced compartments. Compared with the aged group, more naive CD4+ T cells, fewer expanded clones and increased TCR diversity were shown by the long-lived group, suggesting age selection. Estimates of total diversity based on one million sequenced T cells were considered lower bounds and underestimates. Because the CMV infection status of the donors was unknown, age-related changes in expanded clonotypes may potentially have been confounded. Observed TCR beta diversity per million T cells fell roughly linearly with age, and a significant reduction was already apparent by age approximately 41.

Inclusive of the bounding cysteine and phenylalanine, the CDR3 is 16 residues long. Only CDR3 DNA is held: 48 bases, read in frame from base 1. After removal of 0 bases from V and 4 bases from J, the junction retains 5 bases not matched to a gene. Taken from the germline V gene, the CDR1 and CDR2 loops are LGHNA and YSLEER. Systemically healthy Caucasian individuals from Russia, 39 in total and aged about 6 to 100 years, were included as donors. Each donor gave around 9.8 milliliters of peripheral blood, collected into EDTA-treated Vacutainer tubes. Ficoll-Paque density-gradient centrifugation was used to isolate PBMCs, with at least 6.5 million per sample. Trizol reagent was used to extract total RNA from PBMCs, with at least 5.5 micrograms per sample. Naive CD45RAhigh/CD27high T cell percentages were measured by flow cytometry on a PBMC aliquot from every donor. Library generation was performed with 5' RACE. Data came from an Illumina HiSeq 2500. A second PCR of about 7 to 12 cycles was run with a J-beta primer mix and a sample-barcoded 5' primer. A unique molecular identifier was introduced onto each TCR beta cDNA molecule by a template-switch 5' adaptor carrying 12 random nucleotides. Each sample yielded at least 2.5 million CDR3-containing paired-end reads. All of the RNA was converted into first-strand cDNA using the Mint cDNA synthesis kit, with a TRBC-specific oligonucleotide serving as the primer. All cDNA was treated with uracil-DNA glycosylase and then went through a first 18-cycle PCR with the universal primers M1SS and BC2_uni_R. Regarding the original processing steps: For normalization, 1 million high-quality reads, each with a distinct molecular identifier, were randomly selected from each sample. Reads with shared molecular identifiers were discarded instead of being binned into consensus sequences. MiTCR, with a Q25 quality threshold and the strictest error-elimination algorithm, was used for CDR3 identification, clonotype clustering and error correction. Lower-bound total TCR beta diversity was estimated with a nonparametric unseen species model using Euler transformation. TCRdb reprocessing: public reads trimmed at Q25 with fastp, clones called with MiXCR, in-frame beta chains kept. Duplicate CDR3 protein sequences are folded into a single record with the most common DNA and genes. V and J calls and clone size were set by TCRdb, not the authors. This sample holds 1.5 million to 2 million distinct CDR3 sequences; 28% were observed only once. The leading ten clones occupy 7.7% of the sample.

A note on this clonotype: Its antigen has not been determined. No qualities accompany the bases; no much larger clone lies one base away.

This clonotype was obtained from a woman aged 25 to 45 in good health. Sequenced input: blood. The V and J genes are TRBV4-3 and TRBJ1-1; a stretch of 10 junction bases matches TRBD1. At the DNA level, the sequence is TGCGCCAGCAGCCAAGATGGGGGGACAGGGGCCACTGAAGCTTTCTTT. This yields the protein CASSQDGGTGATEAFF.